This T cell receptor (beta chain) was obtained from a study of blood T cell repertoires in COVID-19 (dated by TCRdb to the early 2020s). General notes on the study: The collaborator samples originated in the United States, Italy and Spain and spanned the acute and convalescent phases of COVID-19. The repertoires were released in a freely available public database meant as a resource for research on the immune response to SARS-CoV-2. Samples came from the ongoing ImmuneRACE study (first 160 participants) plus 1,254 subjects from 6 global collaborators. Deeply sampled blood TCRbeta repertoires from subjects exposed to, actively infected with, or recovered from COVID-19 were included in the dataset. HLA class I and class II types, where available, came from metadata supplied by the sample provider rather than from assay-based typing. Sample metadata almost always included a de-identified subject ID, COVID-19 status, age in years and sex. The prospective study material was composed of cDNA or gDNA derived from T cells, B-cell-depleted T cells, or PBMCs.

Each collaborating institution followed its own protocols to collect whole blood in K2EDTA tubes. For TCRbeta analysis, collaborators shipped samples in one of three forms: frozen whole blood, isolated PBMCs, or DNA extracted from either of those sample types. A distance of 6 bases separates the germline ends of V and J, which lose 6 bases and 4 bases respectively. Including the terminal cysteine and phenylalanine, the CDR3 comprises 11 residues. Just CDR3 DNA is preserved here, 33 bases in frame from base 1. The germline V gene gives CDR1 as MDHEN and CDR2 as SYDVKM. The research as a whole found: The quantity of clinical and demographic metadata differed by source and by participant and was supplied without curation.

TCRbeta CDR3 regions were amplified from genomic DNA using the immunoSEQ Assay, a bias-controlled multiplex PCR. In the original analysis: The number of nucleated cells in each sample was estimated by amplification of reference gene primers within the assay. To quantify the absolute abundance of each unique TCRbeta CDR3 rearrangement, sequence reads were collapsed and filtered. For each sample, productive Simpson clonality was calculated by taking the square root of Simpson's diversity index across productive rearrangements. Not all clones reach the TCRdb copy of this immuneACCESS table, which keeps in-frame sequences only. Checked studies attribute under half of the gap to unresolved V genes and leave the rest unexplained. V and J calls and clone size follow that table, whereas D and trimming were derived from the DNA. This sample is represented by fewer than 100,000 clones; around 90% of them were singletons. The top ten hold around 4.5% of the sample.

About this clone: Its recognized antigen is unknown. No base quality information exists; no much larger clone differs at one position.

The TCR originated in a man in his sixties or seventies with acute or convalescent COVID-19. The sequencing input was peripheral blood. The chain was built from TRBV28 and TRBJ1-1, with the D segment identity uncertain. This receptor carries the CDR3 CASRQATEAFF. The sequence in DNA is TGTGCCAGCAGGCAGGCCACTGAAGCTTTCTTT. Joined to the reference TRBV28 and TRBJ1-1 proteins, this CDR3 gives the full variable domain: DVKVTQSSRYLVKRTGEKVFLECVQDMDHENMFWYRQDPGLGLRLIYFSYDVKMKEKGDIPEGYSVSREKKERFSLILESASTNQTSMYLCASRQATEAFFGQGTRLTVV.